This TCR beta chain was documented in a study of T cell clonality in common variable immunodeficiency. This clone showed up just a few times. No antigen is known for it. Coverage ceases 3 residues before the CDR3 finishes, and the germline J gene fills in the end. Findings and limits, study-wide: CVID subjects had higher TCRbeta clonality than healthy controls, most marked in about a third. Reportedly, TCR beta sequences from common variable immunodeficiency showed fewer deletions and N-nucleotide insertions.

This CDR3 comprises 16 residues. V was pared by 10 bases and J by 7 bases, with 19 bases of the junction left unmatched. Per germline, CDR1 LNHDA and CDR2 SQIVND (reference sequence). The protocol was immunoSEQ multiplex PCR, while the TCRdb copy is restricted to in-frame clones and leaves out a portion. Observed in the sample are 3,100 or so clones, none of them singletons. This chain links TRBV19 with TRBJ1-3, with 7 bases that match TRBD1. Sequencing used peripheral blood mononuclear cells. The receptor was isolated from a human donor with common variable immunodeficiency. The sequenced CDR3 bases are TGTGCCACCCGGGACAGTCCGCCAAGGTTGGGGAACACC. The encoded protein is CATRDSPPRLGNT. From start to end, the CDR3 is CATRDSPPRLGNTIYF.